This T cell receptor (beta chain) came from a study of human T cells and chemical hapten exposure. Across the whole study: Sensitization was performed using 2% DPC on a 2 cm by 2 cm upper inner arm skin site.

Original analysis: Between about 20,000 and 750,000 TCRs appeared in each sample, and the median stood at about 100,000. TCRdb ran MiXCR on the RACE reads and lists one entry per CDR3 protein. The V and J calls here are based on TCRdb, not the publication. The sample yields under 200,000 distinct CDR3 sequences, 25% to 30% seen once. Note on this clonotype: Its specificity is unknown.

Study-wide results and caveats: The formation of large CDR3 similarity clusters by expanded TCRs significantly exceeded that of controls.

Time point: pre-sensitization, week 0. Treatment given: therapeutic diphenylcyclopropenone sensitization with weekly scalp DPC. This TCR was sampled from a woman aged 30 to 39 with alopecia areata. Some clones in this sample may be carry-over from other donors' samples. The sample was whole blood, taken in connection with sensitization to the hapten diphenylcyclopropenone (DPC).

CDR3 nucleotides: TGTGCCAGCAGTTCAGGTAGCTCTGGAAACACCATATATTTT. Amino acid sequence: CASSSGSSGNTIYF. This chain links TRBV28 with TRBJ1-3, with D unresolved. The CDR3 has 14 amino acids. V lost 4 bases to trimming and J lost 0 bases, with 7 bases between them. Germline V gives CDR1 MDHEN, CDR2 SYDVKM.